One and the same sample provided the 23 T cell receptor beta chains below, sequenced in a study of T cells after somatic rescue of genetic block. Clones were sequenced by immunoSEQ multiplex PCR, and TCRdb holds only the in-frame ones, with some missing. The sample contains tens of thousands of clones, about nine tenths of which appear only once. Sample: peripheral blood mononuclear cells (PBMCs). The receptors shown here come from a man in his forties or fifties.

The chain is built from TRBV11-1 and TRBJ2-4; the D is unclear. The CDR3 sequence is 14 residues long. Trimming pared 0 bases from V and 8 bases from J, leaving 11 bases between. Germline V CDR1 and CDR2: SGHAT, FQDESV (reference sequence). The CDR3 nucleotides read TGTGCCAGCAGCTTAGCTGGCCTAGAACACATTCAGTACTTC. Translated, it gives CASSLAGLEHIQYF.

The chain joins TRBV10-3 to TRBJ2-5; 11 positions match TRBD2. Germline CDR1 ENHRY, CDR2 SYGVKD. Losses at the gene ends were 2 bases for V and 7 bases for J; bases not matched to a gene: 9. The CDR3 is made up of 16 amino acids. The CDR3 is CAISEIKTSGVGTQYF. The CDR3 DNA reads TGTGCCATCAGTGAGATTAAGACTAGCGGGGTAGGGACCCAGTACTTC.

CDR3 amino acids: CASSLALGGTYGYTF. CDR3 DNA: TGTGCCAGCAGCTTGGCCCTAGGGGGCACCTATGGCTACACCTTC. The chain joins TRBV5-8 to TRBJ1-2; 7 positions match TRBD1. Germline-derived CDR1 and CDR2 are SGHTS and YDEGEE. CDR3 length: 15 amino acids. J gave up 4 bases and V 0 bases, and 6 bases lay outside the gene matches.

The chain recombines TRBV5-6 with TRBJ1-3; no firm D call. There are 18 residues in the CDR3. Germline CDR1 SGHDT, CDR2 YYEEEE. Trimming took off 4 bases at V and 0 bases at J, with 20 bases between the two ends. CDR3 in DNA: TGTGCCAGCAGCCCGTCCTACATTCTCCCCCACTCTGGAAACACCATATATTTT. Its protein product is CASSPSYILPHSGNTIYF.

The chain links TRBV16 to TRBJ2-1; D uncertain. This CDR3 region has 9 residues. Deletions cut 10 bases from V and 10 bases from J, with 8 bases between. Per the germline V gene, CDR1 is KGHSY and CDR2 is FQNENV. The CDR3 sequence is CATAGEQFF. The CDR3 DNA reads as TGTGCCACCGCAGGAGAGCAGTTCTTC. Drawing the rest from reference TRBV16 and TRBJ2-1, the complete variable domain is GEEVAQTPKHLVRGEGQKAKLYCAPIKGHSYVFWYQQVLKNEFKFLISFQNENVFDETGMPKERFSAKCLPNSPCSLEIQATKLEDSAVYFCATAGEQFFGPGTRLTVL.

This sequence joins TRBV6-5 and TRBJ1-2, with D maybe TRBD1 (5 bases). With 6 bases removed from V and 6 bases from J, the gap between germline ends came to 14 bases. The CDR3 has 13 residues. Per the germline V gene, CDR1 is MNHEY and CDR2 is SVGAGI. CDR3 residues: CASSLREGDGYTF. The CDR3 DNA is TGTGCCAGCAGCCTCAGGGAGGGCGATGGCTACACCTTC.

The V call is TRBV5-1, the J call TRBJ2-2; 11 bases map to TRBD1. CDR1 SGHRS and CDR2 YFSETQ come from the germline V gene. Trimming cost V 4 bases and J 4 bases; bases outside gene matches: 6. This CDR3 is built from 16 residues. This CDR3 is CASSNGQGAFTGELFF. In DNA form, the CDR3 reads TGCGCCAGCAGCAACGGACAGGGGGCGTTCACCGGGGAGCTGTTTTTT.

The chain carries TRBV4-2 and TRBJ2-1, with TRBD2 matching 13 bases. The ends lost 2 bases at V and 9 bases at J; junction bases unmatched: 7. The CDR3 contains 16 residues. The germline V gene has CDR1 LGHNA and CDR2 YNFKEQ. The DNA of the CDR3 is TGTGCCAGCAGCCAACAACTAGCGGGGGGGCTTGGTGAGCAGTTCTTC. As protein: CASSQQLAGGLGEQFF.

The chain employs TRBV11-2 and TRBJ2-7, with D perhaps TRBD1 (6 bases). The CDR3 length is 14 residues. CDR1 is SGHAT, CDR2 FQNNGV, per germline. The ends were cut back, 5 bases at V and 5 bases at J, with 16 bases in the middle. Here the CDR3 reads CASSVYRAEDEQYF. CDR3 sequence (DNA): TGTGCCAGCAGCGTATACAGGGCGGAGGACGAGCAGTACTTC.

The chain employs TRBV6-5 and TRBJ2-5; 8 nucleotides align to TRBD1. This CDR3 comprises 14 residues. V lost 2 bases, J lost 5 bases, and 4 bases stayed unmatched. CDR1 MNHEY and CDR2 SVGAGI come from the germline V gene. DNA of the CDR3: TGTGCCAGCAGTTACGGAAGACAGGGGGAGACCCAGTACTTC. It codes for CASSYGRQGETQYF.

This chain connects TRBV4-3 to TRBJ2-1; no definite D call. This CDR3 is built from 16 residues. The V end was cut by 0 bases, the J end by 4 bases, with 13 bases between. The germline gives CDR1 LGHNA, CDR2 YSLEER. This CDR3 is CASSQDRVARYNEQFF. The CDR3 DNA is TGCGCCAGCAGCCAAGATCGCGTCGCACGGTACAATGAGCAGTTCTTC.

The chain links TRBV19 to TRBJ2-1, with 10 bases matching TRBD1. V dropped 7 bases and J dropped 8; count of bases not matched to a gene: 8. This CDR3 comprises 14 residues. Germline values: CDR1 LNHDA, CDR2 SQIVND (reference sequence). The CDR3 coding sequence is TGTGCCAGTACAACCGGGACAGGGGTGTATGAGCAGTTCTTC. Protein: CASTTGTGVYEQFF.

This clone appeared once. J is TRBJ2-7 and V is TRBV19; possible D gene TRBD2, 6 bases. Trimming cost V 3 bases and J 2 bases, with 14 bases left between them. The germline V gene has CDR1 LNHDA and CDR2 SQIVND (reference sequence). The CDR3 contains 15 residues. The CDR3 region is CASSIGSYPTYEQYF. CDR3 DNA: TGTGCCAGTAGTATCGGGAGCTACCCCACCTACGAGCAGTACTTC.

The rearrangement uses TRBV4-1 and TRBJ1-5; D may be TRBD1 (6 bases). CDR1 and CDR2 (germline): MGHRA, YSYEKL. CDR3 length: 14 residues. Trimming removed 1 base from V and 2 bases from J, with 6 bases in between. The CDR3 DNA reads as TGCGCCAGCAGCCAAGGACAGGGCAATCAGCCCCAGCATTTT. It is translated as CASSQGQGNQPQHF.

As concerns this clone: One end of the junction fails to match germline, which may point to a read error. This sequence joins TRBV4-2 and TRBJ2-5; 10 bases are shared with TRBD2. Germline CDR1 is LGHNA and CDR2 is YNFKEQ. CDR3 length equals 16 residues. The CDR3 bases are TGTGCCAACAGCCAAGATAGGGCTAGCGGGGGTAAGACCCAGTACTTC. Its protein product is CANSQDRASGGKTQYF.

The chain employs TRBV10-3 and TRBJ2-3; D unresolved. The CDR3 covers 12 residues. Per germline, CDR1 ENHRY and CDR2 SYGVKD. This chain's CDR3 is CTTTQSTDTQYF. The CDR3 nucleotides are TGTACCACCACCCAGTCCACAGATACGCAGTATTTT.

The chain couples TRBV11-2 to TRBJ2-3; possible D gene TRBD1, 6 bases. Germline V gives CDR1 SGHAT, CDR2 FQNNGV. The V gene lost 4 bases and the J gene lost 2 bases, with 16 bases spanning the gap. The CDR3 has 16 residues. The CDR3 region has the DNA TGTGCCAGCAGCTCCCCAATGGGGGCCTTCACAGATACGCAGTATTTT. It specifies CASSSPMGAFTDTQYF.

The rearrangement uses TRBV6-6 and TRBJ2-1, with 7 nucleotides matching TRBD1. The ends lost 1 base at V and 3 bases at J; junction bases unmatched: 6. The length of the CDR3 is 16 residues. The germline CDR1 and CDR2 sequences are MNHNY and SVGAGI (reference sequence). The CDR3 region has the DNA TGTGCCAGCAGTTACTTCACCCGGACAGGCTACAATGAGCAGTTCTTC. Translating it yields CASSYFTRTGYNEQFF.

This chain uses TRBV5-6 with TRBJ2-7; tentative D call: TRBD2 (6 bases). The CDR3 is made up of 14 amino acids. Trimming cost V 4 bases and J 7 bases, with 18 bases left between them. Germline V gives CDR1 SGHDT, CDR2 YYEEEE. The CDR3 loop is CASSGGVSTYEQYF. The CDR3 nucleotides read TGTGCCAGCAGCGGAGGGGTTTCTACTTATGAGCAGTACTTC. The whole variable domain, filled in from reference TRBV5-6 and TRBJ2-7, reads DAGVTQSPTHLIKTRGQQVTLRCSPKSGHDTVSWYQQALGQGPQFIFQYYEEEERQRGNFPDRFSGHQFPNYSSELNVNALLLGDSALYLCASSGGVSTYEQYFGPGTRLTVT.

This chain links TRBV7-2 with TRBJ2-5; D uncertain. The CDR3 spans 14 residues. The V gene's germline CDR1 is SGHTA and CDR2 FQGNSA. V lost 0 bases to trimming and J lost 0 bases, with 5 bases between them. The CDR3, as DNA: TGTGCCAGCAGCTTAGCGGGCTACCAAGAGACCCAGTACTTC. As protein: CASSLAGYQETQYF.

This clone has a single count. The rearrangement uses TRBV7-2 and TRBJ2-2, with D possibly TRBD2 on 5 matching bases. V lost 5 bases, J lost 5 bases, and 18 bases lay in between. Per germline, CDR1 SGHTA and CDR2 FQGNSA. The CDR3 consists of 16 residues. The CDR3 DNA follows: TGTGCCAGCAGCGGCACTAGGCAGGCTTTGACCGGGGAGCTGTTTTTT. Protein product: CASSGTRQALTGELFF.

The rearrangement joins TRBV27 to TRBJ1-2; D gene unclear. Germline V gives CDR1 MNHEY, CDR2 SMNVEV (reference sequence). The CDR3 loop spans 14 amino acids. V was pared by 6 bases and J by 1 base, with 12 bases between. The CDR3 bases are TGTGCCAGCAGACCTGGACGGAATAACTATGGCTACACCTTC. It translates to CASRPGRNNYGYTF.

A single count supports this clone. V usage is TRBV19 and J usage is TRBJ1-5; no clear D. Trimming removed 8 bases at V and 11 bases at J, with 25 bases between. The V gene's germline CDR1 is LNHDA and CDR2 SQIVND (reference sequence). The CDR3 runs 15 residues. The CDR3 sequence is CASFYLTGPRSSQHF. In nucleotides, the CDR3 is TGTGCCAGTTTCTACCTGACCGGGCCCAGGTCGTCCCAGCATTTT.